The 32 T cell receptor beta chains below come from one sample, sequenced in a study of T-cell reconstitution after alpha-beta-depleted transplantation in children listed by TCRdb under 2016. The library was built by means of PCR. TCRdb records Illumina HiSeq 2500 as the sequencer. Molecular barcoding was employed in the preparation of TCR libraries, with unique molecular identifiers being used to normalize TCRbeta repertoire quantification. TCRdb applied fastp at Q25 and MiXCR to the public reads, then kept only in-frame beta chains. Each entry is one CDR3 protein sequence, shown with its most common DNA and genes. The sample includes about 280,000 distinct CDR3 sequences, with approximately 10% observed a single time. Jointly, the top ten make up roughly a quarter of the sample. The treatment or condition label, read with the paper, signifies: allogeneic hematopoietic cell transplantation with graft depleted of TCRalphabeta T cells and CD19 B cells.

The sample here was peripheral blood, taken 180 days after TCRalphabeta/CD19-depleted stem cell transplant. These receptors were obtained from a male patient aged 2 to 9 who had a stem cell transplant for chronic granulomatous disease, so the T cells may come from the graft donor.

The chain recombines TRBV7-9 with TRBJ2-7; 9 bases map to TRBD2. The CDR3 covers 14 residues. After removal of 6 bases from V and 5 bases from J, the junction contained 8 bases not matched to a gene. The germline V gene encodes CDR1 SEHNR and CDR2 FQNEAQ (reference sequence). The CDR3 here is CASSPGLASDEQYF. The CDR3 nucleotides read TGTGCCAGCAGTCCGGGACTAGCTAGCGACGAGCAGTACTTC.

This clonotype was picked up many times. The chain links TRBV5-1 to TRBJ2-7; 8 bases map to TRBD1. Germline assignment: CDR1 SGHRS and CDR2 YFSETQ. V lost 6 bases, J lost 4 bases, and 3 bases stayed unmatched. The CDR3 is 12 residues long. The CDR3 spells CASTGTGYEQYF. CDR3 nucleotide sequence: TGCGCCAGCACGGGGACAGGATACGAGCAGTACTTC.

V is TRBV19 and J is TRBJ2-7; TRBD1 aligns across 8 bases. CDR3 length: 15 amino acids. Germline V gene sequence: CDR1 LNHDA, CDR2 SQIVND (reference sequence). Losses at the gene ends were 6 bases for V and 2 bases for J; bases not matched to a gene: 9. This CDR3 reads CASRTGTGLTYEQYF. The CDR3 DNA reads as TGTGCCAGTAGGACCGGGACAGGCCTAACCTACGAGCAGTACTTC.

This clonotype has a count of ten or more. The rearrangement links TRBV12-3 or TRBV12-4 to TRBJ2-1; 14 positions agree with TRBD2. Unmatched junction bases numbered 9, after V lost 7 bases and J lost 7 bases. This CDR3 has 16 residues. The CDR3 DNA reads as TGTGCCAGCAATGGACTAGCGGGAGGTTCTGGGAATGAGCAGTTCTTC. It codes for CASNGLAGGSGNEQFF.

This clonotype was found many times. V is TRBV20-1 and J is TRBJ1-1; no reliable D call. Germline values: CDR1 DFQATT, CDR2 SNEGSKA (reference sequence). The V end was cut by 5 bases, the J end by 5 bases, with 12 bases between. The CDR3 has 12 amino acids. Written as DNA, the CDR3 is TGCAGTGCTTACCTTCTGGGGACTGAAGCTTTCTTT. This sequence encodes CSAYLLGTEAFF.

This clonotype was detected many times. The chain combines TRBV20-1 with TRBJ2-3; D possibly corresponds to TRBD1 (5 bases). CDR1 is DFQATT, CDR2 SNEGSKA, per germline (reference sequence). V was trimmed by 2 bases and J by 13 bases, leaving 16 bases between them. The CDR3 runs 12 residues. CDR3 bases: TGCAGTGCTAGATCCCAGGGTACCAGAAAGTATTTT. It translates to CSARSQGTRKYF.

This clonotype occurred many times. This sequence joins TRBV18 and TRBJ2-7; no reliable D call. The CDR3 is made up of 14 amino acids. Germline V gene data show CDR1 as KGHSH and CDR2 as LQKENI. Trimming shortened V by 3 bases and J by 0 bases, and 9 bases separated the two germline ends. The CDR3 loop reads CASSPPFNSYEQYF. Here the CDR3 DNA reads TGTGCCAGCTCACCTCCATTCAACTCCTACGAGCAGTACTTC.

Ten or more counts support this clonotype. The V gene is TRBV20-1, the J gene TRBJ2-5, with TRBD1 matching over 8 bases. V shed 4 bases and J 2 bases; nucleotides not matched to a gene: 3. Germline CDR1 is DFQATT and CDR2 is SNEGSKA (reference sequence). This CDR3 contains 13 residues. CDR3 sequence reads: CSATRQGQETQYF. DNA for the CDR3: TGCAGTGCTACACGACAGGGGCAAGAGACCCAGTACTTC.

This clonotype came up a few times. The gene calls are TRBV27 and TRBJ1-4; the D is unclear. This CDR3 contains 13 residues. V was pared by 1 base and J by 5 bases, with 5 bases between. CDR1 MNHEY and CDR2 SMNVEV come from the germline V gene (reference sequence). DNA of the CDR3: TGTGCCAGCAGTTTATGGCGGAATGAAAAACTGTTTTTT. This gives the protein CASSLWRNEKLFF.

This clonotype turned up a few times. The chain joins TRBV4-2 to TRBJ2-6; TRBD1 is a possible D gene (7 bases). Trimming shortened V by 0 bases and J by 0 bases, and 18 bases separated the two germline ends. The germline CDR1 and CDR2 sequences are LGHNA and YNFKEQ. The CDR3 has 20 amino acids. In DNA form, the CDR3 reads TGTGCCAGCAGCCAAGAACGAAGGAGGGGGCAGAACTCTGGGGCCAACGTCCTGACTTTC. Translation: CASSQERRRGQNSGANVLTF.

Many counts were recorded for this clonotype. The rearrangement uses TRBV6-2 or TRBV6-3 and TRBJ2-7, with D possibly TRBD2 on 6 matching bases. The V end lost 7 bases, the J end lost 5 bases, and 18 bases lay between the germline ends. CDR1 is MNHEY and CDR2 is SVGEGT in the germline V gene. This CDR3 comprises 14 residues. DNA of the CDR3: TGTGCCAGCACCCTCGGGAGCCCCCCGGACGAGCAGTACTTC. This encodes CASTLGSPPDEQYF.

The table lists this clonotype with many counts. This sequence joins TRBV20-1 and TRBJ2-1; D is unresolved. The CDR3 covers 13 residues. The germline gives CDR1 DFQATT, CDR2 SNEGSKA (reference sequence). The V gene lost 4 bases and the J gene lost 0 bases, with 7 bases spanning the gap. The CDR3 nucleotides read TGCAGTGCTACTCGAAACTCCTACAATGAGCAGTTCTTC. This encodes CSATRNSYNEQFF.

The CDR3 sequence: CASSPGLAGHTDTQYF. CDR3 sequence (DNA): TGTGCCAGCAGTCCTGGACTAGCGGGGCACACAGATACGCAGTATTTT. V gene TRBV12-3 or TRBV12-4 combines with J gene TRBJ2-3; 12 bases match TRBD2. Trimming took 5 bases from V and 2 from J; bases not matched to a gene: 5. The CDR3 loop spans 16 amino acids.

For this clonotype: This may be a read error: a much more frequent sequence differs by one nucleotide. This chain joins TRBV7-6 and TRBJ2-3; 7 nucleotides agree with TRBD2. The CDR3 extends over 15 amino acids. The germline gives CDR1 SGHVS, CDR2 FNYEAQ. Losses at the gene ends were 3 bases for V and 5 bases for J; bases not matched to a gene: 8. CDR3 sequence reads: CASSLASGRIDTQYF. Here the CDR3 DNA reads TGTGCCAGCAGCTTGGCTAGCGGCCGCATAGATACGCAGTATTTT.

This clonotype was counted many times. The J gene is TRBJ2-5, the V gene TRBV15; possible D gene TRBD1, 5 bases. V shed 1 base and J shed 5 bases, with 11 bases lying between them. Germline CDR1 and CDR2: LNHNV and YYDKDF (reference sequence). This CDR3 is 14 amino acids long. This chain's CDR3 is CATSRAKGWETQYF. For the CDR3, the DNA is TGTGCCACCAGCAGAGCGAAGGGGTGGGAGACCCAGTACTTC.

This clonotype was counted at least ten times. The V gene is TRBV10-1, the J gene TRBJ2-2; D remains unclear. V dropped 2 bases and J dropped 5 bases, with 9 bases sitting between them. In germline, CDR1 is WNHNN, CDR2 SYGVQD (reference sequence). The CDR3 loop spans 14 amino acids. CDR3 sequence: CASSEQAWTGELFF. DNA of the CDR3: TGCGCCAGCAGTGAGCAGGCTTGGACCGGGGAGCTGTTTTTT.

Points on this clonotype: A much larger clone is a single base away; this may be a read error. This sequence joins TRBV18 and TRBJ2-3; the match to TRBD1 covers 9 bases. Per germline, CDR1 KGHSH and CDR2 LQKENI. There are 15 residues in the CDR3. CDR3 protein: CVSSPTGGYADTQYF. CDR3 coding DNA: TGTGTCAGCTCACCGACAGGGGGTTATGCAGATACGCAGTATTTT.

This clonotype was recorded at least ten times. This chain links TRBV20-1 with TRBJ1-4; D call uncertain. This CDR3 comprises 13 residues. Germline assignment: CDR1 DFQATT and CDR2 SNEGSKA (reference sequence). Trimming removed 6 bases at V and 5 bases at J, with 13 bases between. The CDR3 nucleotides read TGCAGTGCGATGGACTTGTTCAATGAAAAACTGTTTTTT. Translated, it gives CSAMDLFNEKLFF.

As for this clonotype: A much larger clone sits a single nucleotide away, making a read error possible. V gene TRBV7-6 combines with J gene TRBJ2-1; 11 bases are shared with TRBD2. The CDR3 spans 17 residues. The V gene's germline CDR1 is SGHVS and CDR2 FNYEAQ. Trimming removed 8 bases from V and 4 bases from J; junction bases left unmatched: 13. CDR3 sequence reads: CASGARLTSGGYNEQFF. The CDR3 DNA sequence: TGTGCCAGCGGCGCCCGACTCACTAGCGGGGGTTACAATGAGCAGTTCTTC.

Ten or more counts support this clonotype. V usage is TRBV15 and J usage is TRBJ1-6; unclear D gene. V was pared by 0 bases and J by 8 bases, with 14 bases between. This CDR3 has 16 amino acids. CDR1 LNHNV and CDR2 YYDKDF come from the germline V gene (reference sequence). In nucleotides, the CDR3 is TGTGCCACCAGCAGAGATAAGGTCCGTCGGGATTCACCCCTCCACTTT. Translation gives CATSRDKVRRDSPLHF.

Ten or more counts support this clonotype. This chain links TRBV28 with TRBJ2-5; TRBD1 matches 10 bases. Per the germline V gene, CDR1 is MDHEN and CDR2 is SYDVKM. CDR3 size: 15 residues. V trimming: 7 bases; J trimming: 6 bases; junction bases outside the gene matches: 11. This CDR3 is CASNPPGQGEQTQYF. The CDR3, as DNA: TGTGCCAGCAATCCCCCCGGACAGGGGGAGCAGACCCAGTACTTC.

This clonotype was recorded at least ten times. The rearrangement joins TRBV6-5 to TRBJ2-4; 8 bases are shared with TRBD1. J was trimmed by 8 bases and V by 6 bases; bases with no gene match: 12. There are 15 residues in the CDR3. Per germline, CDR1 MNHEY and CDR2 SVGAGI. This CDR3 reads CASSLMTGVKDIQYF. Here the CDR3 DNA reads TGTGCCAGCAGCTTAATGACAGGGGTTAAGGACATTCAGTACTTC.

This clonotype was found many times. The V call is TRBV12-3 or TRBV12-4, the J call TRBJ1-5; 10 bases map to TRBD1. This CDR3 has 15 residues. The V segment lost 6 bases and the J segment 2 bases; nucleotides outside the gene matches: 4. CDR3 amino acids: CASRPGTGGNQPQHF. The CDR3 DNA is TGTGCCAGCAGACCCGGGACAGGGGGCAATCAGCCCCAGCATTTT.

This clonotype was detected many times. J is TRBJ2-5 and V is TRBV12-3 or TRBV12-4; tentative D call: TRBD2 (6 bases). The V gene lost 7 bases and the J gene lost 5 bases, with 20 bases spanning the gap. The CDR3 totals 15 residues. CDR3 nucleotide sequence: TGTGCCAGCACGGATGAGGCGGGACCAGGGGAGACCCAGTACTTC. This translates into CASTDEAGPGETQYF.

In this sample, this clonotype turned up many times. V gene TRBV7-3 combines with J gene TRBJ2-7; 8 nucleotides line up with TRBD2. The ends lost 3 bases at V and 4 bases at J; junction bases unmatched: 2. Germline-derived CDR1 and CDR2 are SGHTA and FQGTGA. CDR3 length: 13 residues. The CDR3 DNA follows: TGTGCCAGCAGCTTGGGACTAGATTACGAGCAGTACTTC. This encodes CASSLGLDYEQYF.

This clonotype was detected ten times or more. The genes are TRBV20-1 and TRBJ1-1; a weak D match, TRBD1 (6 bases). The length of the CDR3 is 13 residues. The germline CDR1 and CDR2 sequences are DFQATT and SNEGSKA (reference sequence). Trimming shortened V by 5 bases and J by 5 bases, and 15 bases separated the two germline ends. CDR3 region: CSARPGGATEAFF. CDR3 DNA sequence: TGCAGTGCTCGACCCGGGGGCGCAACTGAAGCTTTCTTT.

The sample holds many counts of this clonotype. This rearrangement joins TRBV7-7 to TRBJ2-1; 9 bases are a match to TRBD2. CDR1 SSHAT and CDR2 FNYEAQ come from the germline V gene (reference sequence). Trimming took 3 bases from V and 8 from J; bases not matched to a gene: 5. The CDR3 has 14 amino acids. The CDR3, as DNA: TGTGCCAGCAGCTTCGGGGGACTAGCTGATGAGCAGTTCTTC. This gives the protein CASSFGGLADEQFF.

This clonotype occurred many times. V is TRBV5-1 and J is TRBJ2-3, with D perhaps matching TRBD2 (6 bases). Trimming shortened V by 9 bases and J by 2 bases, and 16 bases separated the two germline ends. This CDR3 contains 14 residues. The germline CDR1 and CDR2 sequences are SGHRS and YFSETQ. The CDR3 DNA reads TGCGCCACCAGAGAAGCGGGCTTCACAGATACGCAGTATTTT. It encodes CATREAGFTDTQYF.

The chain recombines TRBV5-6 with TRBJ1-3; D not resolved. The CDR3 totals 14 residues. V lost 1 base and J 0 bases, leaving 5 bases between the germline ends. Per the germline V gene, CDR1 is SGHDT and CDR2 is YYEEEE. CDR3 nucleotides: TGTGCCAGCAGCTTGTCCTACTCTGGAAACACCATATATTTT. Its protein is CASSLSYSGNTIYF.

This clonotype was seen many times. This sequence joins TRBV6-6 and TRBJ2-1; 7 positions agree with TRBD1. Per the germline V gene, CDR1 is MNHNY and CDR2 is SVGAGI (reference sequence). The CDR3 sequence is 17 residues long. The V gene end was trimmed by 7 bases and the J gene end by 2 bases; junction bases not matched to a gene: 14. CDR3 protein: CASTLTGGQVPYNEQFF. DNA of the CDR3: TGTGCCAGCACCCTGACGGGTGGACAGGTACCCTACAATGAGCAGTTCTTC.

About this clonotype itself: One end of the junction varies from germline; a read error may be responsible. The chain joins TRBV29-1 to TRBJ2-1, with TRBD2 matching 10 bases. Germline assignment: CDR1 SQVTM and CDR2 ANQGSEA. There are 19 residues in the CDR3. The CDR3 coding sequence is TGCGGCGTTGATATCTTTAAAACAAGCGGGAGGGCCCTCCCCAATGAGCAGTTCTTC. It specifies CGVDIFKTSGRALPNEQFF.

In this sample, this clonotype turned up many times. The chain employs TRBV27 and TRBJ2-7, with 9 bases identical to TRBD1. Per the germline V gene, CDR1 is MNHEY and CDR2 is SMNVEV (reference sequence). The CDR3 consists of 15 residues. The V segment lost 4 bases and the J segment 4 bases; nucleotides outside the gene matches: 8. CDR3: CASSSLTGGDYEQYF. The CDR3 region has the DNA TGTGCCAGCAGTTCCCTTACAGGGGGCGATTACGAGCAGTACTTC.